The sequence of this T cell receptor (beta chain) was determined in a study of Graves' ophthalmopathy and Graves' hyperthyroidism. At the level of the study: Peripheral blood was collected at initial diagnosis, before any treatment.

There are many counts of this clonotype. Antigen specificity is unknown. TCR beta CDR3 regions were amplified from RNA transcripts. The workflow started with a first-round RT-PCR run with HTBI primers and then moved on to a second-round multiplex PCR. TCRdb redid the calling of the multiplex PCR reads with MiXCR, one entry per CDR3 protein. Seen here are around 400,000 distinct CDR3 sequences, about 21% observed once, and the top ten hold under 3.5%. Study-level results: Predictions made by the model for ophthalmopathy progression reached approximately 70% sensitivity and around 73% specificity.

CDR3 length equals 14 residues. The germline gives CDR1 DFQATT, CDR2 SNEGSKA (reference sequence). The ends were cut back, 0 bases at V and 5 bases at J, with 14 bases in the middle. Lactation, pregnancy, uncontrolled infections and other autoimmune diseases were all grounds for excluding patients. This TCR came from a young woman with stable Graves' hyperthyroidism. The sample was peripheral blood. The chain joins TRBV20-1 to TRBJ2-7; the D gene is possibly TRBD2 (5 bases). The chain's CDR3 is CSAREPRVLNEQYF. The CDR3 DNA sequence: TGCAGTGCTAGAGAACCGAGGGTTCTCAACGAGCAGTACTTC.